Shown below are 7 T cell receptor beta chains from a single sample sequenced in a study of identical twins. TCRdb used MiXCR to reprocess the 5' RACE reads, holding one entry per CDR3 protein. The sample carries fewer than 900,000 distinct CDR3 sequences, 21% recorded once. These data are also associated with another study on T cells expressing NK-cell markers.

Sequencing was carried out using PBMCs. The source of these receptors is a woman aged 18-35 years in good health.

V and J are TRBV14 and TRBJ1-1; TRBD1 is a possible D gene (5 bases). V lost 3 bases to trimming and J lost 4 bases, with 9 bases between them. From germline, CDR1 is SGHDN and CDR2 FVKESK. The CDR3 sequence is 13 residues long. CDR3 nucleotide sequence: TGTGCCAGCAGCCAGGGGCTCAGCACTGAAGCTTTCTTT. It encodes CASSQGLSTEAFF. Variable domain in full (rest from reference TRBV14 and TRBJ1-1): EAGVTQFPSHSVIEKGQTVTLRCDPISGHDNLYWYRRVMGKEIKFLLHFVKESKQDESGMPNNRFLAERTGGTYSTLKVQPAELEDSGVYFCASSQGLSTEAFFGQGTRLTVV.

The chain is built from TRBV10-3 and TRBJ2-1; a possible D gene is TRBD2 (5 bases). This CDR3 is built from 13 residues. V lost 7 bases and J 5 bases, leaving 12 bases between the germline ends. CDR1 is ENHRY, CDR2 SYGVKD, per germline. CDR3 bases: TGTGCCATCAACCCATCGAGGGACAATGAGCAGTTCTTC. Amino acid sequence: CAINPSRDNEQFF.

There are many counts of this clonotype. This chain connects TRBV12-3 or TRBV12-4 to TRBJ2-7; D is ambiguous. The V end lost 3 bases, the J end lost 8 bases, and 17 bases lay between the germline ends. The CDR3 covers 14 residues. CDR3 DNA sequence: TGTGCCAGCAGTTTTGAGGCCCTTGGAGTCAAGCAGTACTTC. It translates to CASSFEALGVKQYF.

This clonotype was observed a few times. The CDR3 sequence is CASALPLPPPSGSYF. The DNA of the CDR3 is TGTGCCAGCGCCCTCCCCCTTCCCCCCCCCAGCGGGAGCTACTTC. The gene calls are TRBV12-3 or TRBV12-4 and TRBJ2-5, with TRBD2 matching over 8 bases. The V gene end was trimmed by 8 bases and the J gene end by 14 bases; junction bases not matched to a gene: 22. The length of the CDR3 is 15 residues.

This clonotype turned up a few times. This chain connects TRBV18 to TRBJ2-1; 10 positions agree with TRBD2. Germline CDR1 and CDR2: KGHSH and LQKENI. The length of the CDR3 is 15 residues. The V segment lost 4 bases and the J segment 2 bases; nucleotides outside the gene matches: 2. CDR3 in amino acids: CASSRSGGAYNEQFF. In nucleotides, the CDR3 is TGTGCCAGCTCACGGAGCGGGGGGGCCTACAATGAGCAGTTCTTC.

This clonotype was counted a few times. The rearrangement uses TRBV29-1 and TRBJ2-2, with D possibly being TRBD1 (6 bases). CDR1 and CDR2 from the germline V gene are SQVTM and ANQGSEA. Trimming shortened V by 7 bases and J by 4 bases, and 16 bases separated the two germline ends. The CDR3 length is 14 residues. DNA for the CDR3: TGCAGCGCGTGGACAGCATATAGCACCGGGGAGCTGTTTTTT. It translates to CSAWTAYSTGELFF.

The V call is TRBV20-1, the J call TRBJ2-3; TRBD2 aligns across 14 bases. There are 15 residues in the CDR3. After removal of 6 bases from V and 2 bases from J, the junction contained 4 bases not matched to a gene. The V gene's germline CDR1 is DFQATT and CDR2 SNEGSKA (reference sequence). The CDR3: CSATSGRGYTDTQYF. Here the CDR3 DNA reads TGCAGTGCGACTAGCGGGAGGGGCTACACAGATACGCAGTATTTT.